The clone carrying this T cell receptor beta chain was seen more than once but under ten times. Antigen specificity is unknown. This sample is part of a study of T cells after yellow fever vaccination. Germline V CDR1 and CDR2: SGHTA, FQGNSA. The CDR3 spans 14 residues. V dropped 5 bases and J dropped 5; count of bases not matched to a gene: 4. MiXCR was run by TCRdb on the 5' RACE reads, yielding one entry per CDR3 protein. The sample includes approximately 300,000 distinct CDR3 sequences, 10% to 15% of them seen just once. General study findings and limits: The presence of abundant clonotypes contaminating from the bulk population was possible in FACS-sorted repertoires. Post-booster repertoires contained most primary-vaccination clones again (about 96% CD4, about 90% CD8). Clonotypes found in both CD4 and CD8 compartments made up a small share.

The source of this sequence is a young man who received the YFV17D yellow fever vaccine. The chain combines TRBV7-2 with TRBJ2-3; 10 positions match TRBD1. Sequences were derived from CD4+ T cells sorted from PBMCs, sampled 45 days after the yellow fever booster vaccination. The CDR3 loop is CASSTRTGGDTQYF. The CDR3 bases are TGTGCCAGCAGCACCCGGACAGGGGGAGATACGCAGTATTTT. Based on the CDR3 plus reference TRBV7-2 and TRBJ2-3, the full variable domain is GAGVSQSPSNKVTEKGKDVELRCDPISGHTALYWYRQSLGQGLEFLIYFQGNSAPDKSGLPSDRFSAERTGGSVSTLTIQRTQQEDSAVYLCASSTRTGGDTQYFGPGTRLTVL.